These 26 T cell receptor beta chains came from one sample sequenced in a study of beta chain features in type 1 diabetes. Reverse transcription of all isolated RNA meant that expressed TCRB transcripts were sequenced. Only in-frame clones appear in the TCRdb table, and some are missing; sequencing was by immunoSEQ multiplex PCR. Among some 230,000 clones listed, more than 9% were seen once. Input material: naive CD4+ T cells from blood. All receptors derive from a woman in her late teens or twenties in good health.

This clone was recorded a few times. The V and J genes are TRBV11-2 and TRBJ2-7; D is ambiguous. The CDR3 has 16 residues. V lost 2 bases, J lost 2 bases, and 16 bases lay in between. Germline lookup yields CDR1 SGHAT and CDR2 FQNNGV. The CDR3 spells CASSLKVGSGPYEQYF. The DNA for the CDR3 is TGTGCCAGCAGCTTAAAGGTTGGATCTGGGCCCTACGAGCAGTACTTC.

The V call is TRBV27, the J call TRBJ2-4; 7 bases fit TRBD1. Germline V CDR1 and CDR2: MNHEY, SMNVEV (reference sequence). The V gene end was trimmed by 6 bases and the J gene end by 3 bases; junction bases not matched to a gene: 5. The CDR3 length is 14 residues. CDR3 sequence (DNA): TGTGCCAGCAGGGCCGACAGGGTCAAAAACATTCAGTACTTC. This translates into CASRADRVKNIQYF.

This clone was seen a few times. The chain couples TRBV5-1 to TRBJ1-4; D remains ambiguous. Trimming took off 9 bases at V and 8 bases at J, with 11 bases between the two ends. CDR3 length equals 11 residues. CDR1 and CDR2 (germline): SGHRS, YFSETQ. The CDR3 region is CATSSGEKLFF. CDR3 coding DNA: TGCGCCACCTCTAGTGGGGAAAAACTGTTTTTT.

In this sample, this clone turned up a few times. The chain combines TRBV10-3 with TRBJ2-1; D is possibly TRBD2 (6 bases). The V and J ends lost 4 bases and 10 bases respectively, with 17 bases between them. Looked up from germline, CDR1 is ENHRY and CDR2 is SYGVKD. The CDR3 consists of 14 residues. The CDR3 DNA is TGTGCCATCAGTGCGGCTAGCGAAGCCACGGAGCAGTTCTTC. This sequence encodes CAISAASEATEQFF.

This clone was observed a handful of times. This CDR3 reads CASSYDRGRGQETQYF. In nucleotides, the CDR3 is TGTGCCAGCAGCTACGACAGGGGAAGGGGCCAAGAGACCCAGTACTTC. This chain joins TRBV7-9 and TRBJ2-5; 8 positions agree with TRBD1. The V segment lost 4 bases and the J segment 1 base; nucleotides outside the gene matches: 8. There are 16 residues in the CDR3. The germline V gene encodes CDR1 SEHNR and CDR2 FQNEAQ (reference sequence).

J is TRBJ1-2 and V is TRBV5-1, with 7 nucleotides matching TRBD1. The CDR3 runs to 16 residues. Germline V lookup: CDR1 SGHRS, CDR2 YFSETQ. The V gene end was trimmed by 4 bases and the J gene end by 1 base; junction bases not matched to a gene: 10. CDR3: CASSVGTAAFNYGYTF. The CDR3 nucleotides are TGCGCCAGCAGCGTAGGGACAGCAGCGTTTAACTATGGCTACACCTTC.

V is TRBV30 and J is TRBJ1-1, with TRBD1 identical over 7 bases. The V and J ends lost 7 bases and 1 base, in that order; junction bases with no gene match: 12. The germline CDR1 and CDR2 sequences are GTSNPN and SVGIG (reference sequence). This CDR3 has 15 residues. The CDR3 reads CALAGQTTRNTEAFF. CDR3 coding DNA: TGTGCCTTGGCGGGACAGACGACAAGGAACACTGAAGCTTTCTTT.

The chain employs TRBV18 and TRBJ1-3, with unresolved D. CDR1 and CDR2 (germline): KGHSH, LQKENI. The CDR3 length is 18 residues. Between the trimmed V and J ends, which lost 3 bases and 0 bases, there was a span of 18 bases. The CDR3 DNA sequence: TGTGCCAGCTCACCGTTTGGAGGGCAAACAATCTCTGGAAACACCATATATTTT. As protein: CASSPFGGQTISGNTIYF.

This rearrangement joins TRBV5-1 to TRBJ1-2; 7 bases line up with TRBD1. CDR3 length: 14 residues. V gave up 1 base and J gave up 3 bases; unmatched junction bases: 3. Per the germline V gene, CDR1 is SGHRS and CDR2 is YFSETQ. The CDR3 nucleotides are TGCGCCAGCAGCTTGAACAGGGGTGACTATGGCTACACCTTC. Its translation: CASSLNRGDYGYTF.

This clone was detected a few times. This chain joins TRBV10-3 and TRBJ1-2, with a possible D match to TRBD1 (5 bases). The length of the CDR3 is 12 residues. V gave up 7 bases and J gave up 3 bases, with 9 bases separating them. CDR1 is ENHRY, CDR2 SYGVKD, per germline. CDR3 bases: TGTGCCATCAAGCAGGGCGACTATGGCTACACCTTC. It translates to CAIKQGDYGYTF.

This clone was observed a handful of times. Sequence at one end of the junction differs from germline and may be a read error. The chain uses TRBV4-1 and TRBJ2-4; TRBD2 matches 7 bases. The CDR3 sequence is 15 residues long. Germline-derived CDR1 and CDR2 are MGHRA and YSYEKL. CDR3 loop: CASSQVSGEGNIQYF. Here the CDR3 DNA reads TGTGCCAGCAGCCAAGTCTCTGGGGAGGGCAACATTCAGTACTTC.

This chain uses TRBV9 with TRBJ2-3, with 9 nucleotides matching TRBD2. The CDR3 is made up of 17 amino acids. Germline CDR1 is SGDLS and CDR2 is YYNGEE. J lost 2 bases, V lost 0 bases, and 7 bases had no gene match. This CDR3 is CASSVGPSGIYTDTQYF. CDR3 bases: TGTGCCAGCAGCGTAGGCCCTAGCGGGATCTACACAGATACGCAGTATTTT.

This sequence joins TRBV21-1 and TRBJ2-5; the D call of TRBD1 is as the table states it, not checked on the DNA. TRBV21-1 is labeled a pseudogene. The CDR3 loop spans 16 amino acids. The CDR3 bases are TGTGCCAGCACTCCCATGGGACAGGGGGCGCGTGAGACCCAGTACTTC. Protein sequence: CASTPMGQGARETQYF.

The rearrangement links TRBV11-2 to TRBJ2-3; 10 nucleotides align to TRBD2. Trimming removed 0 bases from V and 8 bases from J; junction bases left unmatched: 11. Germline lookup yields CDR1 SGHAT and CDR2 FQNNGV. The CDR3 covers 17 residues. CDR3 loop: CASSLDPTSGEFGTQYF. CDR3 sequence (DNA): TGTGCCAGCAGCTTAGATCCAACTAGCGGGGAGTTCGGTACGCAGTATTTT.

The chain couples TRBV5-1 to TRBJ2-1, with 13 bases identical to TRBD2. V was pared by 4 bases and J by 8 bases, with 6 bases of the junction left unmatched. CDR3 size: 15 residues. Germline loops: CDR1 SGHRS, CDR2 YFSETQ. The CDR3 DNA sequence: TGCGCCAGCAGCGCTACTAGCGGGGGGGCTTATGAGCAGTTCTTC. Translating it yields CASSATSGGAYEQFF.

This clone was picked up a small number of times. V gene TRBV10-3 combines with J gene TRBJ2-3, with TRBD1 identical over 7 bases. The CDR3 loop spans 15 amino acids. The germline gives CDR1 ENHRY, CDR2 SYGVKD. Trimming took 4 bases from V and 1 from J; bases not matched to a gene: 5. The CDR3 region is CAISGGTARTDTQYF. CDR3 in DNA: TGTGCCATCAGTGGAGGGACAGCACGCACAGATACGCAGTATTTT.

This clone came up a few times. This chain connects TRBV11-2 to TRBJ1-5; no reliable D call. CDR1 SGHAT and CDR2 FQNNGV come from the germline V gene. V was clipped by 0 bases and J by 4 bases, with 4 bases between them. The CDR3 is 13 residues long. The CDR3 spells CASSLDMNQPQHF. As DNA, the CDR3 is TGTGCCAGCAGCTTAGATATGAATCAGCCCCAGCATTTT.

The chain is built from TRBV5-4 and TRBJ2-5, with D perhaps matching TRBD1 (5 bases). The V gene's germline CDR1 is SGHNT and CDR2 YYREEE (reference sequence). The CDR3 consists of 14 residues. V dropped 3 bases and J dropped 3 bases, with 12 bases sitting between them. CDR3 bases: TGTGCCAGCAGCTCTATGGGGCCGGAAGAGACCCAGTACTTC. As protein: CASSSMGPEETQYF. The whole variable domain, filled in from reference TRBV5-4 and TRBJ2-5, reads ETGVTQSPTHLIKTRGQQVTLRCSSQSGHNTVSWYQQALGQGPQFIFQYYREEENGRGNFPPRFSGLQFPNYSSELNVNALELDDSALYLCASSSMGPEETQYFGPGTRLLVL.

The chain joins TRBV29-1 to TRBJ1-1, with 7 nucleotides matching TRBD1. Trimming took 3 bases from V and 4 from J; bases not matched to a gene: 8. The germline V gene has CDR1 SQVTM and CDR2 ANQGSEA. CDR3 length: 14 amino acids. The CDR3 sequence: CSVDVGGGGTEAFF. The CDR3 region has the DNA TGCAGCGTTGATGTAGGGGGCGGCGGCACTGAAGCTTTCTTT.

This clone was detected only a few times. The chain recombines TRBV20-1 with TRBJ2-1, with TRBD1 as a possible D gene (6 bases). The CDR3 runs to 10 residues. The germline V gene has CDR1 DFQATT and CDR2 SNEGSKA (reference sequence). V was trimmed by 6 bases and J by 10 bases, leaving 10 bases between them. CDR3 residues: CSARQAEQFF. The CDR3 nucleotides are TGCAGTGCCCGACAGGCGGAGCAGTTCTTC.

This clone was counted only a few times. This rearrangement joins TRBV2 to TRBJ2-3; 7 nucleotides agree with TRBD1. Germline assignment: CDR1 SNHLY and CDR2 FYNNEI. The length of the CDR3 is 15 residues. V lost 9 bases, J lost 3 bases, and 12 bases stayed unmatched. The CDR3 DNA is TGTGCCAGAGCAACAGTGAGGGGGCGGACAGATACGCAGTATTTT. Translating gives CARATVRGRTDTQYF.

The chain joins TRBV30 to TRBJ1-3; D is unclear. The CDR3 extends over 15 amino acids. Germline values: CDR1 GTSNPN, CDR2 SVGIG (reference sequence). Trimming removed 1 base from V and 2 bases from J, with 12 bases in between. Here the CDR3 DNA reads TGTGCCTGGAGTGGCAGGCTTCATCCTGGAAACACCATATATTTT. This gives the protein CAWSGRLHPGNTIYF.

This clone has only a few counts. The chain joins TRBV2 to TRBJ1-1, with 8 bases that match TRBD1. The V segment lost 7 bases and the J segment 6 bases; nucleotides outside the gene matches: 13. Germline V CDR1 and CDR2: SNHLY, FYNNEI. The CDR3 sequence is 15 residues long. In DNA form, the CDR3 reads TGTGCCAGCACCTTTCTGGACAGGGAGGGCCCTGAAGCTTTCTTT. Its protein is CASTFLDREGPEAFF.

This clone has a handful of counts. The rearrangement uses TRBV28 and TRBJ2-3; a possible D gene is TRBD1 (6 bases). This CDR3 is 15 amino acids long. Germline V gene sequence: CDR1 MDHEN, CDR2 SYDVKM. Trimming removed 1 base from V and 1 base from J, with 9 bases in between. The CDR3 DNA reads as TGTGCCAGCAGTTTATCGGCAGGGGGCACAGATACGCAGTATTTT. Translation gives CASSLSAGGTDTQYF.

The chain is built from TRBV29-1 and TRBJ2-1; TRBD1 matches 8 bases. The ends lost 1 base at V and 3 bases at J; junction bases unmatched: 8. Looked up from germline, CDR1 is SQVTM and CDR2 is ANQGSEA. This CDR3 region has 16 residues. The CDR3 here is CSVEGGPGQDYNEQFF. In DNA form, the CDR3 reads TGCAGCGTTGAAGGCGGCCCGGGACAGGACTACAATGAGCAGTTCTTC.

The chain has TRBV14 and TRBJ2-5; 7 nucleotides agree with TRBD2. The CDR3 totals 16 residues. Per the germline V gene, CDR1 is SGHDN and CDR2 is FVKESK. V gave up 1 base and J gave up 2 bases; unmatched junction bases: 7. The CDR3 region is CASSQGDSSGQETQYF. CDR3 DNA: TGTGCCAGCAGCCAAGGGGACTCTAGCGGACAAGAGACCCAGTACTTC.